Here is one TCR beta chain with its context. Each donor's blood draw was approximately 10 milliliters of peripheral blood. The sample belongs to a study of blood T cells in healthy people across ages. Between the trimmed V and J ends, which lost 4 bases and 7 bases, there was a span of 13 bases. The CDR3 has 14 amino acids. Germline CDR1 LGHNA, CDR2 YSLEER. Sample-barcoded 5' priming and a J-beta primer mix drove a second PCR of roughly 7 to 11 cycles. TCRdb called the 5' RACE reads again in MiXCR, with one record for every CDR3 protein. The table records 850,000 to 1,100,000 distinct CDR3 sequences, around two fifths of them present only once.

The sequence was collected from a man between 18 and 35 years old in good health. Sequenced sample: blood. The chain carries TRBV4-3 and TRBJ1-4, with a weak D call TRBD1 (5 bases). The CDR3 loop is CASSPGESSEKLFF. For the CDR3, the DNA is TGCGCCAGCAGCCCGGGGGAGTCGAGTGAAAAACTGTTTTTT.